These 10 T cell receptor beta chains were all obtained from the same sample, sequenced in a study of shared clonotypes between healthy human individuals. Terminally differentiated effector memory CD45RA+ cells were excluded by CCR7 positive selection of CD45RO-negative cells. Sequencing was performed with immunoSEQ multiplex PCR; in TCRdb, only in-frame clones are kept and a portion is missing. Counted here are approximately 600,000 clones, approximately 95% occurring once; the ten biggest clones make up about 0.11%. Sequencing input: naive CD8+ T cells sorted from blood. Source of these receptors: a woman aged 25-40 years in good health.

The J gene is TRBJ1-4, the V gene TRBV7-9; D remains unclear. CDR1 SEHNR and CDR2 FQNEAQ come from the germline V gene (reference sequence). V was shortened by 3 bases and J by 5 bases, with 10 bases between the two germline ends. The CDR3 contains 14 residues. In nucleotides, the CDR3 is TGTGCCAGCAGCTTGGTTCTGCACAATGAAAAACTGTTTTTT. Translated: CASSLVLHNEKLFF.

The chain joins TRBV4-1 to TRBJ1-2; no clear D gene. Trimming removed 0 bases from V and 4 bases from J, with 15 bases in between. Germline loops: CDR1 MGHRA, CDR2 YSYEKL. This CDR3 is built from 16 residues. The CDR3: CASSQDSLPSLYGYTF. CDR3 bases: TGCGCCAGCAGCCAAGATTCTCTGCCAAGTCTCTATGGCTACACCTTC.

CDR3 residues: CASSLGTTGQVYQPQHF. Written as DNA, the CDR3 is TGTGCCAGCAGCTTAGGTACCACGGGACAGGTTTATCAGCCCCAGCATTTT. This chain joins TRBV7-2 and TRBJ1-5; 8 bases align to TRBD1. V lost 1 base and J lost 5; bases outside the gene matches: 10. CDR1 and CDR2 (germline): SGHTA, FQGNSA. The CDR3 totals 17 residues.

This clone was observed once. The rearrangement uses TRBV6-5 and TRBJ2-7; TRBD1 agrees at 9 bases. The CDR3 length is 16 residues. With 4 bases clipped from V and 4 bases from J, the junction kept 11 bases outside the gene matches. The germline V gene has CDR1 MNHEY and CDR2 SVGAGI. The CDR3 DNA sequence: TGTGCCAGCAGTTCCTACCACGAACAGGGGGCTTACGAGCAGTACTTC. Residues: CASSSYHEQGAYEQYF.

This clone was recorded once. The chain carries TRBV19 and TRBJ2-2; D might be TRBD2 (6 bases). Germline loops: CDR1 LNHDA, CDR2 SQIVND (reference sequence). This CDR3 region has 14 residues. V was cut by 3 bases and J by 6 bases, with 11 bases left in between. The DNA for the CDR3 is TGTGCCAGTAGTATGCCGGGGGTATCCGGGGAGCTGTTTTTT. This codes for CASSMPGVSGELFF. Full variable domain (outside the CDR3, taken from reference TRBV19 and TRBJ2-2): DGGITQSPKYLFRKEGQNVTLSCEQNLNHDAMYWYRQDPGQGLRLIYYSQIVNDFQKGDIAEGYSVSREKKESFPLTVTSAQKNPTAFYLCASSMPGVSGELFFGEGSRLTVL.

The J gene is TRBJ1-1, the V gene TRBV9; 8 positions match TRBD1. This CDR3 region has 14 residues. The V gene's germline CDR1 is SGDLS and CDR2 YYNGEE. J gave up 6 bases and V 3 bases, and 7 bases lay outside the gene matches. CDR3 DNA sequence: TGTGCCAGCAGCGGAGACAGGGGTAGTGCTGAAGCTTTCTTT. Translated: CASSGDRGSAEAFF.

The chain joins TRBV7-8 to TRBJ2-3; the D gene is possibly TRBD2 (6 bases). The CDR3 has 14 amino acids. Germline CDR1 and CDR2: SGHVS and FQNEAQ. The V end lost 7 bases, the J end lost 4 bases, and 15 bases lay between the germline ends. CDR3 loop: CASIEASASDTQYF. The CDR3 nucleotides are TGTGCCAGCATCGAAGCTAGCGCGTCAGATACGCAGTATTTT.

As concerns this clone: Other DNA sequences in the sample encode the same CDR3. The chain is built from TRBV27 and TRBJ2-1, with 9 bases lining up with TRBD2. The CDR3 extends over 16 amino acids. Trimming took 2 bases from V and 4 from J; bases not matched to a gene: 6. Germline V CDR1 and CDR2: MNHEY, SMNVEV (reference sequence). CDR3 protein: CASSLSSGSRYNEQFF. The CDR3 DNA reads TGTGCCAGCAGTTTAAGTAGCGGGAGTCGGTACAATGAGCAGTTCTTC.

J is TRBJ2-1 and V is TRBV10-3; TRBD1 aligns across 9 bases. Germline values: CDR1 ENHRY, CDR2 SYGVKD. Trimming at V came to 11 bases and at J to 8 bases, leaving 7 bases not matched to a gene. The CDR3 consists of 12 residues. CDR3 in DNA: TGTGCCTATGGACAGGGGTGGTATGAGCAGTTCTTC. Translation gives CAYGQGWYEQFF.

CDR3 amino acids: CASSLAPSGIDEQFF. In DNA form, the CDR3 reads TGTGCCAGCAGCTTAGCCCCTAGCGGTATCGATGAGCAGTTCTTC. The J gene is TRBJ2-1, the V gene TRBV7-9, with TRBD2 identical over 7 bases. The V gene end was trimmed by 0 bases and the J gene end by 8 bases; junction bases not matched to a gene: 7. CDR1 is SEHNR and CDR2 is FQNEAQ in the germline V gene (reference sequence). The CDR3 extends over 15 amino acids.